The clone carrying this T cell receptor beta chain was observed once. Method: immunoSEQ multiplex PCR; TCRdb's copy keeps in-frame clones and lacks some. The sample yields about 380,000 clones, 70% to 90% seen once. The record originates from a study of blood T cell repertoires in COVID-19. The CDR3 is 15 amino acids. Germline values: CDR1 SGDLS, CDR2 YYNGEE. V was shortened by 0 bases and J by 4 bases, with 14 bases between the two germline ends. The sequence was collected from a woman between 18 and 29 years old who had recovered from COVID-19. The chain has TRBV9 and TRBJ2-7; perhaps TRBD1 as D (6 bases). Source material: PBMCs or T cells enriched from blood (not recorded which). The chain's CDR3 is CASSVETGLKYEQYF. The CDR3 region has the DNA TGTGCCAGCAGCGTAGAGACAGGATTAAAGTACGAGCAGTACTTC.